These 7 T cell receptor beta chains were sequenced from one sample in a study of T cells after yellow fever vaccination. MiXCR, applied by TCRdb to the 5' RACE reads, yields one record per CDR3 protein. The sample has approximately 120,000 distinct CDR3 sequences; about 8.2% are singletons. Sample: CD8+ T cells sorted from PBMCs, taken on the day of the yellow fever booster vaccination. The receptors come from a man aged 18 to 35 who received the YFV17D yellow fever vaccine.

The chain links TRBV6-5 to TRBJ2-6, with a tentative D call TRBD2 (6 bases). The germline V and J ends were trimmed by 9 bases and 0 bases, with 15 bases remaining between them. The CDR3 has 16 residues. Per germline, CDR1 MNHEY and CDR2 SVGAGI. The DNA of the CDR3 is TGTGCCAGGGATACCGGCGGGGTCTCTGGGGCCAACGTCCTGACTTTC. Its translation: CARDTGGVSGANVLTF.

This clonotype was observed a handful of times. The rearrangement joins TRBV21-1 to TRBJ2-2; TRBD1 reflects the table's D call only, with no check against the DNA. TRBV21-1 is a known pseudogene. CDR3 length: 16 residues. CDR3 DNA: TGTGCCAGCAGCAAAATCCTGACAGGGTGGACCGGGGAGCTGTTTTTT. This codes for CASSKILTGWTGELFF.

The V gene is TRBV7-9, the J gene TRBJ2-7; D might be TRBD2 (6 bases). V lost 2 bases to trimming and J lost 6 bases, with 11 bases between them. The CDR3 is 13 residues long. Germline V CDR1 and CDR2: SEHNR, FQNEAQ (reference sequence). The CDR3, as DNA: TGTGCCAGCAGCTTACTGGGAGGTTTCGAGCAGTACTTC. Amino acid sequence: CASSLLGGFEQYF.

This clonotype was seen many times. The chain uses TRBV5-1 and TRBJ1-1, with 7 bases lining up with TRBD1. In germline, CDR1 is SGHRS, CDR2 YFSETQ. V was clipped by 0 bases and J by 0 bases; unmatched bases: 5. CDR3 length: 16 amino acids. In DNA, the CDR3 is TGCGCCAGCAGCTTGGGGACAGGACTCATGAACACTGAAGCTTTCTTT. As protein: CASSLGTGLMNTEAFF.

The rearrangement uses TRBV4-3 and TRBJ1-1; TRBD1 matches at 7 bases. This CDR3 comprises 14 residues. Germline lookup yields CDR1 LGHNA and CDR2 YSLEER. J was trimmed by 10 bases and V by 0 bases; bases with no gene match: 8. The CDR3 coding sequence is TGCGCCAGCAGCCAAGAGTCCGGGGACAGTGGAGCTTTCTTT. Its protein product is CASSQESGDSGAFF.

This clonotype was counted a few times. V is TRBV13 and J is TRBJ2-5; D might be TRBD1 (6 bases). The V end was cut by 5 bases, the J end by 0 bases, with 13 bases between. Germline V gives CDR1 PRHDT, CDR2 FYEKMQ (reference sequence). This CDR3 has 15 amino acids. CDR3 loop: CASSPGVGYQETQYF. The CDR3 bases are TGTGCCAGCAGCCCAGGGGTGGGGTACCAAGAGACCCAGTACTTC.

This clonotype has just a few counts. The CDR3 protein is CASSLAGGTGTTGELFF. CDR3 DNA sequence: TGTGCCAGCAGCTTAGCGGGGGGGACAGGGACCACCGGGGAGCTGTTTTTT. This sequence joins TRBV7-3 and TRBJ2-2, with D perhaps being TRBD1 or TRBD2 (9 bases each). CDR1 SGHTA and CDR2 FQGTGA come from the germline V gene. V was shortened by 2 bases and J by 4 bases, with 17 bases between the two germline ends. The CDR3 sequence is 17 residues long.